This T cell receptor beta chain was recorded in a study of shared clonotypes between healthy human individuals. In regard to this clone: Antigen: not known.

Naive-designated CD8 cells lacked CD45RO, were positively enriched for CCR7, and omitted terminally differentiated effector memory CD45RA+ cells. Clones were read by immunoSEQ multiplex PCR, and TCRdb kept only the in-frame ones, dropping some. The sample lists around 2,000,000 clones, about 95% occurring once. The CDR3 sequence is 12 residues long. V was shortened by 9 bases and J by 5 bases, with 14 bases between the two germline ends. Germline V CDR1 and CDR2: SGHNT, YYREEE (reference sequence). Regarding the study as a whole: Naive CD4 clonotypes overlapped across a handful of donors at about 5.3%. What rarefaction showed was incomplete sorted-subset sequencing despite large depth.

The clonotype comes from a man between 18 and 35 years old in good health. Sequencing was performed on naive CD8+ T cells sorted from blood. V is TRBV5-4 and J is TRBJ1-1; maybe TRBD1 (6 bases). CDR3 DNA: TGTGCCACTAAACAGGGATCGACTGAAGCTTTCTTT. Translation: CATKQGSTEAFF.